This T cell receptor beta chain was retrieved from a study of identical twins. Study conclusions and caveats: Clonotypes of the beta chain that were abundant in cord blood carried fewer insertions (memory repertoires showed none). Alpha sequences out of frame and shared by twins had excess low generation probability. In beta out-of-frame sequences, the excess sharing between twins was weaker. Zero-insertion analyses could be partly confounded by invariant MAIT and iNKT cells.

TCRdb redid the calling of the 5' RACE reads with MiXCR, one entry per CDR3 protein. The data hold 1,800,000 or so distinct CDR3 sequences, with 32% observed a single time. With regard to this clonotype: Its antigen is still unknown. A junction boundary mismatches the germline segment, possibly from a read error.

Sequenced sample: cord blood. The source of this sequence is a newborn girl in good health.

CDR3 protein: CASSLSLFYGHTF. CDR3 bases: TGTGCCAGCAGTTTATCCCTGTTCTATGGCCACACCTTC. This chain joins TRBV27 and TRBJ1-2; no definite D call. Germline V gives CDR1 MNHEY, CDR2 SMNVEV (reference sequence). The length of the CDR3 is 13 residues.